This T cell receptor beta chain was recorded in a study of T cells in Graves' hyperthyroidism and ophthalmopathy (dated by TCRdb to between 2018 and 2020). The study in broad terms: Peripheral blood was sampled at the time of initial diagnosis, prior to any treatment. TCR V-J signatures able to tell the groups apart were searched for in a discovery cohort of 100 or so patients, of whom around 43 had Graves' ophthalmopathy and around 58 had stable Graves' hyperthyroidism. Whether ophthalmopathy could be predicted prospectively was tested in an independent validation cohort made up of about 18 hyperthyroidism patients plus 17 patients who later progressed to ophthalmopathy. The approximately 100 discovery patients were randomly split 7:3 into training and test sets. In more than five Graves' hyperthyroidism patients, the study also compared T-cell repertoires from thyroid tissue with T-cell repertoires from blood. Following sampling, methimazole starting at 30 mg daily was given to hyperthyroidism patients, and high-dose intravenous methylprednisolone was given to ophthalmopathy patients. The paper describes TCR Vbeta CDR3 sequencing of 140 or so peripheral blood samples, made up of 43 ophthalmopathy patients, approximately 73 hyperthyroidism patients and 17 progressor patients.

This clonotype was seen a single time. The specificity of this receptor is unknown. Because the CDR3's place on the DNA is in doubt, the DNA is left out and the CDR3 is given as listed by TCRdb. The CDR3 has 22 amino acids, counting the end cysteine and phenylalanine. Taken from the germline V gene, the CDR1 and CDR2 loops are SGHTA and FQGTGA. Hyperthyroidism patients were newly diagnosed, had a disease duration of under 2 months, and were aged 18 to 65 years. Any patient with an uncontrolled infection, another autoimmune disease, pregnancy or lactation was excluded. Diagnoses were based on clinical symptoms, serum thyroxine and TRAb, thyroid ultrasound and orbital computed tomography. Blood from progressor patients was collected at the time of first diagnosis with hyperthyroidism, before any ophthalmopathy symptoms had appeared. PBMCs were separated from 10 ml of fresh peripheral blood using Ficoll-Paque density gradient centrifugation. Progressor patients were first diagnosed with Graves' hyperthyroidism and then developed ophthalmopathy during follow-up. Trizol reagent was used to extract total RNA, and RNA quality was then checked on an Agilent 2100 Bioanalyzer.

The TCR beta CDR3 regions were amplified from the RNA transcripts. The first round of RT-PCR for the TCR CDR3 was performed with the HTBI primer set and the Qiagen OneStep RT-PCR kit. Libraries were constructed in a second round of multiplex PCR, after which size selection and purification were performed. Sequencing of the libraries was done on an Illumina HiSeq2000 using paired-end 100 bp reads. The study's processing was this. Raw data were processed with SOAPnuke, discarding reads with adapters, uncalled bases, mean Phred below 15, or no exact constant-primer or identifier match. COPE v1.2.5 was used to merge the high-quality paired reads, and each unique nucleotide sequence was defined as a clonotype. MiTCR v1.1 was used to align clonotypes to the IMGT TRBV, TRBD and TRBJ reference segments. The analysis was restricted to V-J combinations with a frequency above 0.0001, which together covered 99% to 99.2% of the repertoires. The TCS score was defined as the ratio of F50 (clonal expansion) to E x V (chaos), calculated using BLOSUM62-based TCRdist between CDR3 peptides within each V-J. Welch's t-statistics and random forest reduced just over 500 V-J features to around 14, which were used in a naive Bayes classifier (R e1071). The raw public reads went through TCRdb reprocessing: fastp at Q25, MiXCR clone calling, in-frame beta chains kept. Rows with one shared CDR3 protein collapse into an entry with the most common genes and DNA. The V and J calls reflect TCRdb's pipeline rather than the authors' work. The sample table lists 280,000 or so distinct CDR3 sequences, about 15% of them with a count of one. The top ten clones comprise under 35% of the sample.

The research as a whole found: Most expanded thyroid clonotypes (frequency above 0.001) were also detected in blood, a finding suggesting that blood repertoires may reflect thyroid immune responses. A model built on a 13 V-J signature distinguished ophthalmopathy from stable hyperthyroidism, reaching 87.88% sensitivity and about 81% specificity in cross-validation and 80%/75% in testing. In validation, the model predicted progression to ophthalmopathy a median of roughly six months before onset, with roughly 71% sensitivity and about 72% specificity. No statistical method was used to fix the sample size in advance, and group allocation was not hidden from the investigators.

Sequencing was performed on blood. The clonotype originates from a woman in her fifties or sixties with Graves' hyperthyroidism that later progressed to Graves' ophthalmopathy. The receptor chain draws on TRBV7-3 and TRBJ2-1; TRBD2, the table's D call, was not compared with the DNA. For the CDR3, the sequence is CASSFYICSARYLAGVDHEQFF.